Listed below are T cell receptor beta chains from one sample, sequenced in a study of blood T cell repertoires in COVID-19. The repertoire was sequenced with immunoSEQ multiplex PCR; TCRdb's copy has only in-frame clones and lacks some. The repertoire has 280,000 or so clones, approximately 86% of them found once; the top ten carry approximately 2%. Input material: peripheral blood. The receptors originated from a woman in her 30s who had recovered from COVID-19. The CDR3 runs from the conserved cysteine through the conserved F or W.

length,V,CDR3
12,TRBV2,CASNSRETEAFF
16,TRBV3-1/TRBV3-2,CASSPVVFVSNYGYTF
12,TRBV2,CASSGELSPLHF
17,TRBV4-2,CASSQAKTGLYLNTIYF
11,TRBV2,CATQGISPLHF
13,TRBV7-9,CASSGQENTEAFF
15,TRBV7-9,CASSALGVGNQPQHF
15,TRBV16,CASSQATGTYTEAFF
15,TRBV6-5,CASSSPGQGRYEQYF
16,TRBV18,CASSPFASGRTDTQYF
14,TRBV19,CASSILASYNEQFF
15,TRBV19,CASSHSSRGNTEAFF
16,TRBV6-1,CASSVVGGIKEVEQYF
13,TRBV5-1,CASSSDSPYGYTF
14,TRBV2,CASSVDRVSFGYTF
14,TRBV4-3,CASSQGQGTDEQYF
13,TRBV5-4,CASSPDSDYEQYF
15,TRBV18,CASSPPDRANYEQYF
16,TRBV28,CASSFPLRRANYGYTF
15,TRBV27,CASSSPGHKSGELFF
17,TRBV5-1,CASSLASRQGGSGELFF
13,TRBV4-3,CASSLDRTQPQHF
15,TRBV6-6,CASSQRTGGNQPQHF
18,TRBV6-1,CASSDLQGYFTSTDTQYF